A single sample gave rise to the 21 T cell receptor beta chains below, sequenced in a study of T-cell memory formation after mild COVID-19. TCRdb analysed the 5' RACE reads with MiXCR anew, one entry per CDR3 protein. Here the sample spans fewer than 350,000 distinct CDR3 sequences, about 15% being singletons. The sample consisted of PBMCs or a T cell subset sorted from them (not recorded which). All receptors come from a man aged 18 to 30 who had mild COVID-19 (a few samples of this study predate the infection). Cell type and time point are not known.

This clonotype was found a few times. The chain carries TRBV2 and TRBJ2-1; TRBD1 aligns across 7 bases. Germline-derived CDR1 and CDR2 are SNHLY and FYNNEI. The J segment lost 7 bases and the V segment lost 7 bases, leaving 13 bases of the junction unmatched. CDR3 size: 15 residues. For the CDR3, the DNA is TGTGCCAGCATGGGGACAGAGCAATTAGGTAATGAGCAGTTCTTC. Encoded protein: CASMGTEQLGNEQFF. Complete variable domain (other parts from reference TRBV2 and TRBJ2-1): EPEVTQTPSHQVTQMGQEVILRCVPISNHLYFYWYRQILGQKVEFLVSFYNNEISEKSEIFDDQFSVERPDGSNFTLKIRSTKLEDSAMYFCASMGTEQLGNEQFFGPGTRLTVL.

The chain is built from TRBV4-3 and TRBJ1-1, with 9 positions matching TRBD1. The CDR3 has 15 residues. CDR1 and CDR2 (germline): LGHNA, YSLEER. Trimming at V came to 1 base and at J to 7 bases, leaving 7 bases not matched to a gene. CDR3 bases: TGCGCCAGCAGCCAAGCCGGGACAGGGCTAAATGAAGCTTTCTTT. Its protein product is CASSQAGTGLNEAFF.

The V call is TRBV6-5, the J call TRBJ2-5; a weak D match, TRBD2 (6 bases). Germline CDR1 MNHEY, CDR2 SVGAGI. With 7 bases removed from V and 5 bases from J, the gap between germline ends came to 11 bases. The CDR3 covers 12 residues. The DNA of the CDR3 is TGTGCCAGCACGGGCGGGGACGAGACCCAGTACTTC. Its translation: CASTGGDETQYF.

This sequence joins TRBV2 and TRBJ2-7; perhaps TRBD1 as D (6 bases). Trimming removed 4 bases at V and 7 bases at J, with 11 bases between. Germline CDR1 and CDR2: SNHLY and FYNNEI. The CDR3 has 12 residues. The CDR3 here is CASSAGVSEQYV. The CDR3 DNA sequence: TGTGCCAGCAGTGCAGGGGTTAGTGAGCAGTACGTC.

This clonotype appeared many times. The J gene is TRBJ2-2, the V gene TRBV7-6; a weak D match, TRBD1 (6 bases). CDR3 length: 16 residues. V was trimmed by 5 bases and J by 0 bases, leaving 13 bases between them. The V gene's germline CDR1 is SGHVS and CDR2 FNYEAQ. CDR3 in amino acids: CASSPRQATNTGELFF. As DNA, the CDR3 is TGTGCCAGCAGCCCCAGACAGGCCACGAACACCGGGGAGCTGTTTTTT.

V and J are TRBV19 and TRBJ2-7; 8 nucleotides match TRBD2. The CDR3 length is 14 residues. Germline CDR1 LNHDA, CDR2 SQIVND (reference sequence). Germline trimming cut 5 bases from V and 6 bases from J; bases unmatched to any gene: 9. In nucleotides, the CDR3 is TGTGCCAGTAGTGGGGCGGGGGGCAAAGGCGAGCAGTACTTC. Translation gives CASSGAGGKGEQYF.

This clonotype was observed a handful of times. V and J are TRBV9 and TRBJ2-5, with D perhaps matching TRBD1 (6 bases). Germline CDR1 and CDR2: SGDLS and YYNGEE. The CDR3 consists of 15 residues. V shed 2 bases and J shed 4 bases, with 15 bases lying between them. CDR3 in amino acids: CASSVDRSPRETQYF. The CDR3 DNA sequence: TGTGCCAGCAGCGTGGACAGAAGTCCAAGAGAGACCCAGTACTTC.

The chain combines TRBV20-1 with TRBJ2-3; maybe TRBD1 (6 bases). The CDR3 is 16 residues long. Trimming cost V 2 bases and J 5 bases, with 20 bases left between them. Germline assignment: CDR1 DFQATT and CDR2 SNEGSKA (reference sequence). The CDR3 DNA reads as TGCAGTGCTAGAAAAGCCTGGGACACCCAAGTAGATACGCAGTATTTT. Residues: CSARKAWDTQVDTQYF.

The chain recombines TRBV20-1 with TRBJ1-2; 8 bases map to TRBD1. V gave up 4 bases and J gave up 6 bases; unmatched junction bases: 7. The CDR3 has 13 residues. CDR1 is DFQATT and CDR2 is SNEGSKA in the germline V gene (reference sequence). CDR3 DNA sequence: TGCAGTGCTACGACAGGGGAGGTCCATGGCTACACCTTC. It encodes CSATTGEVHGYTF.

Many counts were recorded for this clonotype. The chain combines TRBV15 with TRBJ2-1; TRBD1 matches at 9 bases. Per germline, CDR1 LNHNV and CDR2 YYDKDF (reference sequence). CDR3 length equals 16 residues. V was clipped by 1 base and J by 6 bases; unmatched bases: 7. CDR3 region: CATSRGGQGLSNEQFF. CDR3 coding DNA: TGTGCCACCAGCAGAGGCGGACAGGGGCTGAGCAATGAGCAGTTCTTC.

The chain is built from TRBV24-1 and TRBJ2-1, with 7 bases lining up with TRBD1. The CDR3 covers 12 residues. CDR1 and CDR2 (germline): KGHDR, SFDVKD. With 5 bases clipped from V and 9 bases from J, the junction kept 3 bases outside the gene matches. CDR3 coding DNA: TGTGCCACCAGTGGACAGGGCGGTGAGCAGTTCTTC. Its translation is CATSGQGGEQFF.

The rearrangement links TRBV4-3 to TRBJ1-2; TRBD1 might be the D (5 bases). The CDR3 length is 15 residues. The V end lost 0 bases, the J end lost 4 bases, and 12 bases lay between the germline ends. Per the germline V gene, CDR1 is LGHNA and CDR2 is YSLEER. CDR3 region: CASSQDLQDFYGYTF. Here the CDR3 DNA reads TGCGCCAGCAGCCAAGATTTACAGGACTTCTATGGCTACACCTTC.

This clonotype was found a few times. The chain links TRBV9 to TRBJ1-1; no firm D call. The CDR3 extends over 14 amino acids. The germline V gene encodes CDR1 SGDLS and CDR2 YYNGEE. Trimming stripped 0 bases from V and 0 bases from J, with 6 bases between. This CDR3 reads CASSVGSVNTEAFF. For the CDR3, the DNA is TGTGCCAGCAGCGTAGGGTCAGTGAACACTGAAGCTTTCTTT. The variable domain in full, completed from reference TRBV9 and TRBJ1-1, reads DSGVTQTPKHLITATGQRVTLRCSPRSGDLSVYWYQQSLDQGLQFLIQYYNGEERAKGNILERFSAQQFPDLHSELNLSSLELGDSALYFCASSVGSVNTEAFFGQGTRLTVV.

The genes are TRBV7-8 and TRBJ2-7; 8 bases line up with TRBD1. The germline V gene has CDR1 SGHVS and CDR2 FQNEAQ. CDR3 length equals 12 residues. V shed 3 bases, J shed 5 bases, and the junction held 0 bases outside the gene matches. The DNA for the CDR3 is TGTGCCAGCAGCTTGGACAGGGACGAGCAGTACGTC. Translation: CASSLDRDEQYV.

This clonotype was observed a few times. V and J are TRBV6-2 or TRBV6-3 and TRBJ1-5; D not resolved. Looked up from germline, CDR1 is MNHEY and CDR2 is SVGEGT. This CDR3 contains 13 residues. Trimming pared 7 bases from V and 3 bases from J, leaving 10 bases between. The CDR3 reads CASTWTDNQPQHF. Written as DNA, the CDR3 is TGTGCCAGCACCTGGACGGACAATCAGCCCCAGCATTTT.

This clonotype has only a few counts. The CDR3 DNA sequence: TGCGCCAGCAGCCCGATGGGGCACCTCTCCTACAATGAGCAGTTCTTC. Translation: CASSPMGHLSYNEQFF. V and J are TRBV4-3 and TRBJ2-1; tentatively, D is TRBD1 (5 bases). CDR1 and CDR2 from the germline V gene are LGHNA and YSLEER. The V end lost 4 bases, the J end lost 0 bases, and 13 bases lay between the germline ends. This CDR3 comprises 16 residues.

At least ten counts were recorded for this clonotype. The V and J genes are TRBV12-3 or TRBV12-4 and TRBJ2-1; 10 bases match TRBD1. This CDR3 has 16 residues. V lost 6 bases, J lost 6 bases, and 11 bases stayed unmatched. The CDR3 spells CASRRSGTGAANEQFF. In DNA, the CDR3 is TGTGCCAGCAGACGATCCGGGACAGGGGCGGCCAATGAGCAGTTCTTC.

The chain joins TRBV24-1 to TRBJ1-5; D gene uncertain. CDR1 KGHDR and CDR2 SFDVKD come from the germline V gene. CDR3 length: 14 residues. V lost 7 bases and J lost 2, with 11 bases in between. The CDR3 here is CATRWGKGNQPQHF. DNA of the CDR3: TGTGCCACCAGGTGGGGAAAGGGCAATCAGCCCCAGCATTTT.

The table lists this clonotype with a few counts. The CDR3 DNA sequence: TGTGCCAGCAGCTTAGACAGAAATGAAAAACTGTTTTTT. This codes for CASSLDRNEKLFF. V usage is TRBV7-9 and J usage is TRBJ1-4, with D uncertain. This CDR3 has 13 residues. In germline, CDR1 is SEHNR, CDR2 FQNEAQ (reference sequence). V dropped 1 base and J dropped 5 bases, with 5 bases sitting between them. The full variable domain, in which reference TRBV7-9 and TRBJ1-4 provide the parts outside the CDR3, is DTGVSQNPRHKITKRGQNVTFRCDPISEHNRLYWYRQTLGQGPEFLTYFQNEAQLEKSRLLSDRFSAERPKGSFSTLEIQRTEQGDSAMYLCASSLDRNEKLFFGSGTQLSVL.

This clonotype has more than one count but fewer than ten. The V and J genes are TRBV6-6 and TRBJ2-7; D uncertain. The V end lost 5 bases, the J end lost 3 bases, and 11 bases lay between the germline ends. The CDR3 spans 13 residues. The germline CDR1 and CDR2 sequences are MNHNY and SVGAGI (reference sequence). The CDR3, as DNA: TGTGCCAGCAGTCACGGACCGGACTACGAGCAGTACGTC. It encodes CASSHGPDYEQYV.

This chain joins TRBV5-1 and TRBJ1-4; D may be TRBD1 (5 bases). The CDR3 has 16 residues. Trimming removed 3 bases from V and 5 bases from J, with 17 bases in between. Germline loops: CDR1 SGHRS, CDR2 YFSETQ. The CDR3 sequence is CASSWLPRGSNEKLFF. CDR3 sequence (DNA): TGCGCCAGCAGCTGGTTACCTAGGGGCTCGAATGAAAAACTGTTTTTT.